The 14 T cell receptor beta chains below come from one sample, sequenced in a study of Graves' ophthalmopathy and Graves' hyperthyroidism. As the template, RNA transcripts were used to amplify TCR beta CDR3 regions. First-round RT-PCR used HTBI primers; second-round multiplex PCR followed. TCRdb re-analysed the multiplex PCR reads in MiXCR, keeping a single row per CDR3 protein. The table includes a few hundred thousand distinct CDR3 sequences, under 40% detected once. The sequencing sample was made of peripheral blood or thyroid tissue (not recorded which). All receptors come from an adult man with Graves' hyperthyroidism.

Written as DNA, the CDR3 is TGTGCCATCAGTGAGTCTTTGGGACAGGGGGCTTACGAGCAGTACTTC. This sequence encodes CAISESLGQGAYEQYF. The chain joins TRBV10-3 to TRBJ2-7, with 12 bases lining up with TRBD1. Germline CDR1 and CDR2: ENHRY and SYGVKD. The CDR3 totals 16 residues. The V gene end was trimmed by 0 bases and the J gene end by 4 bases; junction bases not matched to a gene: 4.

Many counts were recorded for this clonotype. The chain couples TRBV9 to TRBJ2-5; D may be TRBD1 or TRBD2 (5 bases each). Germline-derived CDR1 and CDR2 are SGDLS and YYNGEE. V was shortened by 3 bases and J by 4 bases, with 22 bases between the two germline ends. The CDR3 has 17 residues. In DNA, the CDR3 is TGTGCCAGCAGCGCGTCCTCCGGGACCCCAAAGGGAGAGACCCAGTACTTC. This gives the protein CASSASSGTPKGETQYF.

The CDR3 protein is CASSQDLGYTEAFF. CDR3 sequence (DNA): TGTGCCAGCAGCCAAGATTTGGGGTACACTGAAGCTTTCTTT. The rearrangement links TRBV7-8 to TRBJ1-1, with no clear D. The CDR3 covers 14 residues. V gave up 5 bases and J gave up 3 bases, with 13 bases separating them. Per germline, CDR1 SGHVS and CDR2 FQNEAQ.

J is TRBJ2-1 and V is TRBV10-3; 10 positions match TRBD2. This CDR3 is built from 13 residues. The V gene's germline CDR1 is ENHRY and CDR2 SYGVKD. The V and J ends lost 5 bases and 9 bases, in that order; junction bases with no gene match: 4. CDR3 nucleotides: TGTGCCATCAGTAGCGGGGGGGCCTTTGAGCAGTTCTTC. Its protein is CAISSGGAFEQFF.

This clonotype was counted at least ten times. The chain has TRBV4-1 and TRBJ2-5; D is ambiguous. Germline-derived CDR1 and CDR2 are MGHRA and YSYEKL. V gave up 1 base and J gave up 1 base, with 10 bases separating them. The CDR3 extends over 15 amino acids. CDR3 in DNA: TGCGCCAGCAGCCAAGGGCCCCAAATCCAAGAGACCCAGTACTTC. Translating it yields CASSQGPQIQETQYF.

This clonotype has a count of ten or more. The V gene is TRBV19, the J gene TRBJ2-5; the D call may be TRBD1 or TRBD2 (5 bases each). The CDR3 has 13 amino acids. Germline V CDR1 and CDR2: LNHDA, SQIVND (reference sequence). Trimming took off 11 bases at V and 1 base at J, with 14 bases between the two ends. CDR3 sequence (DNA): TGTGCCTCGCGCCGGGGCTTCCAAGAGACCCAGTACTTC. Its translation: CASRRGFQETQYF.

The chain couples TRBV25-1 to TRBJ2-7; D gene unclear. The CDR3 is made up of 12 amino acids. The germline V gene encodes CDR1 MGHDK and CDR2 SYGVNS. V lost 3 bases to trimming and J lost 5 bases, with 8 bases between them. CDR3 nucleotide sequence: TGTGCCAGCAGTGACATAAGCGACGAGCAGTACTTC. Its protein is CASSDISDEQYF.

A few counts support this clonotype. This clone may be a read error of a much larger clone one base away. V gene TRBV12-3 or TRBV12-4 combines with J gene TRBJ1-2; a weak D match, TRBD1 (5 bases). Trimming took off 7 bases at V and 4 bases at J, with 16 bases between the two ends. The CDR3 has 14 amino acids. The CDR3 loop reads CASTLGEDRYGYTF. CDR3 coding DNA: TGTGCCAGCACCCTAGGGGAGGACCGCTATGGCTACACCTTC.

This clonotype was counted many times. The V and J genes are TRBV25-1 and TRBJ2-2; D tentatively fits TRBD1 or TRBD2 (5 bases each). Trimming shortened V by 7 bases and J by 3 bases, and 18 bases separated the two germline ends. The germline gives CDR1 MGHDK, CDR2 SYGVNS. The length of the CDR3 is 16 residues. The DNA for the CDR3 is TGTGCCAGCACCCCGGTCGAACAGGAGGACACCGGGGAGCTGTTTTTT. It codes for CASTPVEQEDTGELFF.

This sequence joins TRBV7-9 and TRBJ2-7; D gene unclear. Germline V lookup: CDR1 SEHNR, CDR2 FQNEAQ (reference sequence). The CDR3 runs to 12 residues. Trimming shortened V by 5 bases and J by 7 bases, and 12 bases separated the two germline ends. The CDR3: CASSQEVGEQYF. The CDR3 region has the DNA TGTGCCAGCAGCCAAGAAGTAGGTGAGCAGTACTTC. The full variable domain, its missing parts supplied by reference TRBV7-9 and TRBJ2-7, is DTGVSQNPRHKITKRGQNVTFRCDPISEHNRLYWYRQTLGQGPEFLTYFQNEAQLEKSRLLSDRFSAERPKGSFSTLEIQRTEQGDSAMYLCASSQEVGEQYFGPGTRLTVT.

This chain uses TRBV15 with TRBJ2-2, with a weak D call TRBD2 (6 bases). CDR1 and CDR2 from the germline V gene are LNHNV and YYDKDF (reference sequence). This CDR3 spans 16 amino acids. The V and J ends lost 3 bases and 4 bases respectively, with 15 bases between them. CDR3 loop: CATSSVAVASTGELFF. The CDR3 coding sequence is TGTGCCACCAGCAGCGTAGCGGTAGCGAGCACCGGGGAGCTGTTTTTT.

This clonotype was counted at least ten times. Here the CDR3 reads CASSQDRRDSNQPQHF. The CDR3 DNA sequence: TGTGCCAGTAGCCAGGACAGGAGGGATAGCAATCAGCCCCAGCATTTT. The V and J genes are TRBV19 and TRBJ1-5; 7 bases fit TRBD1. CDR1 LNHDA and CDR2 SQIVND come from the germline V gene (reference sequence). V trimming: 6 bases; J trimming: 0 bases; junction bases outside the gene matches: 8. The CDR3 runs to 16 residues.

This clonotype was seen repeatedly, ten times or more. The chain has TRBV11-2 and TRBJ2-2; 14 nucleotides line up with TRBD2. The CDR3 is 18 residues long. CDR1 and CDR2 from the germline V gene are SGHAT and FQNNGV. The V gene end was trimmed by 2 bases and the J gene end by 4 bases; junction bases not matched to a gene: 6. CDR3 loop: CASSLRRLAGGPTGELFF. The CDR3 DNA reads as TGTGCCAGCAGCTTACGACGACTAGCGGGAGGGCCCACCGGGGAGCTGTTTTTT.

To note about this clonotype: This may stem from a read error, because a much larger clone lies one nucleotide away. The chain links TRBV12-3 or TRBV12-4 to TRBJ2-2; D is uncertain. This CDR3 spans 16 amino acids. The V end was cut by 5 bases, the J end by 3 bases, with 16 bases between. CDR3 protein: CASSPPTVADTGELFF. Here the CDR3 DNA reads TGTGCCAGCAGTCCCCCGACTGTCGCGGACACCGGGGAGCTGTTTTTT.